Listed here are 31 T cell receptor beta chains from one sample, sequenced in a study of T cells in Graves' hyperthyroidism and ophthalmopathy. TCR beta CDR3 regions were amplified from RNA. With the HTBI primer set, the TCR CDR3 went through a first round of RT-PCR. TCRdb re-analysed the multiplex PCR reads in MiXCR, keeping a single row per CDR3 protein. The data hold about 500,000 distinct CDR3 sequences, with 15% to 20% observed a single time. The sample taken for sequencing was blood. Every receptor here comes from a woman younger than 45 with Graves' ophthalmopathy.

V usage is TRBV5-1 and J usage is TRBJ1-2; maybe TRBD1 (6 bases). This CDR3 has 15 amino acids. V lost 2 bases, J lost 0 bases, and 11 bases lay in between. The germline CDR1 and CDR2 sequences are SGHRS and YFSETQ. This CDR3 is CASSLGQLANYGYTF. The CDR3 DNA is TGCGCCAGCAGCTTAGGACAGCTCGCTAACTATGGCTACACCTTC.

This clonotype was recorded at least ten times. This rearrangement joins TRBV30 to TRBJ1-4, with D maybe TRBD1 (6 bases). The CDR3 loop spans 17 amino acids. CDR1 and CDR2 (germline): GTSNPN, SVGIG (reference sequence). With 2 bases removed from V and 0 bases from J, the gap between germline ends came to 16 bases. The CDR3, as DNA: TGTGCCTGGAGTTCAGACCGGGACACCTCAACTAATGAAAAACTGTTTTTT. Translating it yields CAWSSDRDTSTNEKLFF.

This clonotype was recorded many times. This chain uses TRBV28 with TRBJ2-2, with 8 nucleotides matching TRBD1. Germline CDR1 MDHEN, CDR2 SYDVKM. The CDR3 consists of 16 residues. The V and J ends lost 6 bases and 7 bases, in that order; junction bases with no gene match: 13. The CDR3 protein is CASRPPLGTGYGELFF. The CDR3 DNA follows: TGTGCCAGCAGACCACCCCTCGGGACAGGTTACGGGGAGCTGTTTTTT.

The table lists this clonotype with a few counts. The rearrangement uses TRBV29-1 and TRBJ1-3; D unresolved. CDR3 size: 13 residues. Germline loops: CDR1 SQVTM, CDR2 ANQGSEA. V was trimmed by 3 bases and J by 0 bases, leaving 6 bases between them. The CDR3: CSVDFSSGNTIYF. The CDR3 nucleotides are TGCAGCGTTGATTTTAGCTCTGGAAACACCATATATTTT.

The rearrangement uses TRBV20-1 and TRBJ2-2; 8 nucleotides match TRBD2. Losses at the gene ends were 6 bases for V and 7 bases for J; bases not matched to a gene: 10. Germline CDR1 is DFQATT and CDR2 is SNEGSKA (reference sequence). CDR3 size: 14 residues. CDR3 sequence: CSARTSSIGGELFF. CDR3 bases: TGCAGTGCACGGACTAGCAGTATCGGCGGGGAGCTGTTTTTT.

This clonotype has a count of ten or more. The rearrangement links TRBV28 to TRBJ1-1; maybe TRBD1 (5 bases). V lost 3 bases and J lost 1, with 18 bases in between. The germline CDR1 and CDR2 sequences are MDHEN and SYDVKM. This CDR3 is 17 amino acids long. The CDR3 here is CASSFLRERGANTEAFF. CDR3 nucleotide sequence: TGTGCCAGCAGTTTTTTAAGGGAGAGGGGCGCGAACACTGAAGCTTTCTTT.

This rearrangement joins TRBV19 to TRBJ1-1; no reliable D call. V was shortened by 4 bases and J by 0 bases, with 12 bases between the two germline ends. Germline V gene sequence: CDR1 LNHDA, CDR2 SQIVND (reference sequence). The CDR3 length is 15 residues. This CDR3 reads CASSTGYSLNTEAFF. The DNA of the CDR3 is TGTGCCAGTAGTACAGGTTACAGCTTGAACACTGAAGCTTTCTTT.

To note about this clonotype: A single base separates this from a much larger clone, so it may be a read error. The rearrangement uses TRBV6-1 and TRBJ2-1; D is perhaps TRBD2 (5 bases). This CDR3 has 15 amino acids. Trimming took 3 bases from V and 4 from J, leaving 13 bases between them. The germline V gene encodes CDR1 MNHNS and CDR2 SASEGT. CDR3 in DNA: TGTGCCAGCAGTGAGTCCAGCGGACGATACAATGAGCAGTTCTTC. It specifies CASSESSGRYNEQFF.

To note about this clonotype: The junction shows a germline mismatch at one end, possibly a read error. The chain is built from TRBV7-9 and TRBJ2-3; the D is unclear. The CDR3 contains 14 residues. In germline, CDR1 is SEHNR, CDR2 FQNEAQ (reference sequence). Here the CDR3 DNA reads TGTGCCAGCACCTTATTCCCTAGCACAGATACGCAGTATTTT. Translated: CASTLFPSTDTQYF.

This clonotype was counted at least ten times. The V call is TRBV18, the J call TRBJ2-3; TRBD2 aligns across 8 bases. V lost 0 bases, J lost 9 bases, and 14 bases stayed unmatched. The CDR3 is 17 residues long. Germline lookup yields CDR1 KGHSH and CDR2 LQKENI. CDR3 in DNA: TGTGCCAGCTCACCACCTAGCGGGACCGTTGCTCTATGGACGCAGTATTTT. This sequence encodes CASSPPSGTVALWTQYF.

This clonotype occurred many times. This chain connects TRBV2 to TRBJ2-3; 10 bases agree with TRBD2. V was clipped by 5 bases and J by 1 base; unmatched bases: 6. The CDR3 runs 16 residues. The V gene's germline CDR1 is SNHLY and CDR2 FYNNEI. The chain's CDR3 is CASSTPGLAGTDTQYF. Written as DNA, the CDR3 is TGTGCCAGCAGTACCCCCGGACTAGCGGGCACAGATACGCAGTATTTT. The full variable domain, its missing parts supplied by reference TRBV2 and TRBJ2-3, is EPEVTQTPSHQVTQMGQEVILRCVPISNHLYFYWYRQILGQKVEFLVSFYNNEISEKSEIFDDQFSVERPDGSNFTLKIRSTKLEDSAMYFCASSTPGLAGTDTQYFGPGTRLTVL.

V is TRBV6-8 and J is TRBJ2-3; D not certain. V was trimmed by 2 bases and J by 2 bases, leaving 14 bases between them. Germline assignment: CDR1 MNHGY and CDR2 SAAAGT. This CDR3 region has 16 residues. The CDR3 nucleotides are TGTGCCAGCAGTTACGAGGTAGAGACAATCACAGATACGCAGTATTTT. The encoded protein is CASSYEVETITDTQYF.

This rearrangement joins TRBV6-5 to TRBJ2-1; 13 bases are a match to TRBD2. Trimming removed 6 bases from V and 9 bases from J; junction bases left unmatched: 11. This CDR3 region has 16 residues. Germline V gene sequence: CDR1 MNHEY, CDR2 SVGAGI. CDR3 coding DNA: TGTGCCAGCAGGTTACTAGCGGGGGGGGGGCCAGGTGAGCAGTTCTTC. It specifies CASRLLAGGGPGEQFF.

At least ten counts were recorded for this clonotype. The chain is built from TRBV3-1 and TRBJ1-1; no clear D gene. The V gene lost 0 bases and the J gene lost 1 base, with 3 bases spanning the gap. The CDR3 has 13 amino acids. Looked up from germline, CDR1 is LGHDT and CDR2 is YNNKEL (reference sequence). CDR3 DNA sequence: TGTGCCAGCAGCCAAGACCAGAACACTGAAGCTTTCTTT. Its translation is CASSQDQNTEAFF.

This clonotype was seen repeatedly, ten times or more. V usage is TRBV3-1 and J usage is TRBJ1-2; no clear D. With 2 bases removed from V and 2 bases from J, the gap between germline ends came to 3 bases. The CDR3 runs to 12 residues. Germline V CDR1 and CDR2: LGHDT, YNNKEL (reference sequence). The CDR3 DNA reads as TGTGCCAGCAGCCAACTAAACTATGGCTACACCTTC. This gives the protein CASSQLNYGYTF.

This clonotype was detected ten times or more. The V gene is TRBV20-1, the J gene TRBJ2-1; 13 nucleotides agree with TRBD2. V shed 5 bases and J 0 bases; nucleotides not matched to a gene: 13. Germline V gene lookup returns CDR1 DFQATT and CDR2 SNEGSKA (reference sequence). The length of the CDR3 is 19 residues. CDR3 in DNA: TGCAGTGCTTTTCCCGGGACGGGACTAGCGGGGAGCTCCTACAATGAGCAGTTCTTC. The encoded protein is CSAFPGTGLAGSSYNEQFF.

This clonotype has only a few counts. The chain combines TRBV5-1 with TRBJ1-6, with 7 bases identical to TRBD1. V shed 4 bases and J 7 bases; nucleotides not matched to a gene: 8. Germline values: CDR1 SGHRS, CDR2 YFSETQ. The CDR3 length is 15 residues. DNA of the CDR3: TGCGCCAGCAGCCGTGGGACAGCGGCAAATTCACCCCTCCACTTT. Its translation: CASSRGTAANSPLHF.

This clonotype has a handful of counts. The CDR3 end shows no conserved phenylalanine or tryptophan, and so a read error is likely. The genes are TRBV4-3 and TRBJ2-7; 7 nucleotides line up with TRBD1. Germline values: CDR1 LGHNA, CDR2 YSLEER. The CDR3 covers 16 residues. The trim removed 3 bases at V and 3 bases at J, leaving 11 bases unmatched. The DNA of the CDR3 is TGCGCCAGCAGCCAGAGCCCACAGGGGCAGGGCTACGAGCAGTACCTC. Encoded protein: CASSQSPQGQGYEQYL.

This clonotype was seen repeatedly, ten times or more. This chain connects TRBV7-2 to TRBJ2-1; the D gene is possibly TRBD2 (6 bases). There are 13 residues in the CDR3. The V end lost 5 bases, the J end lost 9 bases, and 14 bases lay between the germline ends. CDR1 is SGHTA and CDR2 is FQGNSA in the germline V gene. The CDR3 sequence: CASSPRTSTEQFF. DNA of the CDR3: TGTGCCAGCAGCCCCCGAACTAGCACTGAGCAGTTCTTC.

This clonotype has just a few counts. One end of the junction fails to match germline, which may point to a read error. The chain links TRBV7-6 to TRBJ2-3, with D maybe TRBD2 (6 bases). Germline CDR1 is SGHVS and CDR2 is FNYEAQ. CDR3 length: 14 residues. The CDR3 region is CASSGRGRSDTQCF. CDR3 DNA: TGTGCCAGCAGCGGGCGAGGGAGGTCAGATACGCAGTGTTTT. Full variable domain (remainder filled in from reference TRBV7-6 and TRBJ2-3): GAGVSQSPRYKVTKRGQDVALRCDPISGHVSLYWYRQALGQGPEFLTYFNYEAQQDKSGLPNDRFSAERPEGSISTLTIQRTEQRDSAMYRCASSGRGRSDTQCFGPGTRLTVL.

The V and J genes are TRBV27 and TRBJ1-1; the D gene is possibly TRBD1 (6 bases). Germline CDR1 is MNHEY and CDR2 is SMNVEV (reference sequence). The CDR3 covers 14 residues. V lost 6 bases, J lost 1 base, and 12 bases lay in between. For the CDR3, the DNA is TGTGCCAGCAGGAGGGACACGAAGAACACTGAAGCTTTCTTT. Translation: CASRRDTKNTEAFF.

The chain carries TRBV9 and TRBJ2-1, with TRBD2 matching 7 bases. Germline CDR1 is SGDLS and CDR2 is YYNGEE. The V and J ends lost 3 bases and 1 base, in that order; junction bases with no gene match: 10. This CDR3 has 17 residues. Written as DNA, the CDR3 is TGTGCCAGCAGCGCGGGGGGAGGGCGCGGGTCCTACAATGAGCAGTTCTTC. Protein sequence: CASSAGGGRGSYNEQFF.

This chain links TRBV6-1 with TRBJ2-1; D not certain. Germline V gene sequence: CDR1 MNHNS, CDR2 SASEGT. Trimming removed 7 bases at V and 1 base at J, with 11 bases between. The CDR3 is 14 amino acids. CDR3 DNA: TGTGCCAGCAACCCAGCGCCGTCCTACAATGAGCAGTTCTTC. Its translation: CASNPAPSYNEQFF.

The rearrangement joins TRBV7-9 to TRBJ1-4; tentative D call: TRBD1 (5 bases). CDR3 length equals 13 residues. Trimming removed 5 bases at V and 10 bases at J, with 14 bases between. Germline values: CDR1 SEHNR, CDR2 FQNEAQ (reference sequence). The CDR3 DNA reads TGTGCCAGCAGCATAGGGACGGATGGAAAACTGTTTTTT. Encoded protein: CASSIGTDGKLFF.

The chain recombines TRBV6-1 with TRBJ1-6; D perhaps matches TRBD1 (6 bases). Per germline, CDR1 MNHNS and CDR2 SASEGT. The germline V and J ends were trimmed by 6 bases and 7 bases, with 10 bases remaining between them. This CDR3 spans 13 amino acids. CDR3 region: CASRRGMNSPLHF. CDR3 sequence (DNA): TGTGCCAGCAGAAGGGGGATGAATTCACCCCTCCACTTT.

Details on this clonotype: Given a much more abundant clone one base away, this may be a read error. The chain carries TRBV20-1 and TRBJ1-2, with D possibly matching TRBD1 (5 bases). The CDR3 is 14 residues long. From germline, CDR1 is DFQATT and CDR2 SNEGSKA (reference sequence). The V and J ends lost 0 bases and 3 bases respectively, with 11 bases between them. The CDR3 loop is CSARERGYDYGYTF. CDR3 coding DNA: TGCAGTGCTAGAGAAAGGGGCTATGACTATGGCTACACCTTC.

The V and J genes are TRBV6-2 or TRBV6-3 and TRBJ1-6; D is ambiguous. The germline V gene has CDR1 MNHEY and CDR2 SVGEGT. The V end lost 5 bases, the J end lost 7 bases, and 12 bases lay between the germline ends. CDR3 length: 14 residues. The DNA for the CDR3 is TGTGCCAGCAGTGGCACCGCGGGGAATTCACCCCTCCACTTT. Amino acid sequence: CASSGTAGNSPLHF.

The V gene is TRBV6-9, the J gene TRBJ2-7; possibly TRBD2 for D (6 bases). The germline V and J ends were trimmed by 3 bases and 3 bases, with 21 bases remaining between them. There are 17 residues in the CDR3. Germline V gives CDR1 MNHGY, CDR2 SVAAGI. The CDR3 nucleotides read TGTGCCAGCAGTTACTCGAAGAGGGACTTAACCCGCTACGAGCAGTACTTC. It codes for CASSYSKRDLTRYEQYF.

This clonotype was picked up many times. This CDR3 reads CAWSSGRDADTQYF. The CDR3 DNA sequence: TGTGCCTGGAGTAGCGGGAGGGATGCAGATACGCAGTATTTT. The chain recombines TRBV30 with TRBJ2-3; 10 bases are a match to TRBD2. The V gene's germline CDR1 is GTSNPN and CDR2 SVGIG (reference sequence). V dropped 2 bases and J dropped 4; count of bases not matched to a gene: 3. The CDR3 covers 14 residues.

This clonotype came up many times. The CDR3 region is CASSWGLETQYF. The CDR3 DNA reads TGTGCCAGCAGCTGGGGCCTGGAGACCCAGTACTTC. The chain uses TRBV11-2 and TRBJ2-5; a weak D match, TRBD1 (5 bases). CDR1 SGHAT and CDR2 FQNNGV come from the germline V gene. There are 12 residues in the CDR3. Trimming took 4 bases from V and 5 from J, leaving 8 bases between them.

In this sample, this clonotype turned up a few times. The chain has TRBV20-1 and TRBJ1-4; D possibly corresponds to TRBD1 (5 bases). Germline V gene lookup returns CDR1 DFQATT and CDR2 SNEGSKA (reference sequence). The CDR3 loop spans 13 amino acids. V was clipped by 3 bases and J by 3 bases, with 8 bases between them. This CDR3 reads CSASGGANEKLFF. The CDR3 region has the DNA TGCAGTGCTAGCGGGGGGGCTAATGAAAAACTGTTTTTT.